The TCR beta chain under discussion was sequenced for a study of T-cell reconstitution after alpha-beta-depleted transplantation in children. Germline V gene sequence: CDR1 GTSNPN, CDR2 SVGIG (reference sequence). CDR3 length: 13 amino acids. Germline trimming cut 0 bases from V and 8 bases from J; bases unmatched to any gene: 4. This clonotype was counted a few times. Unique molecular identifiers were incorporated during preparation of the TCRbeta library. TCRdb reanalysed the PCR reads using MiXCR and keeps one entry per CDR3 protein. The sample lists about 420,000 distinct CDR3 sequences, roughly 16% occurring once.

The sample consisted of PBMCs, mostly from graft donor cells, taken 360 days after TCRalphabeta/CD19-depleted stem cell transplant. The clonotype originates from a boy younger than two who had a stem cell transplant for Wiskott-Aldrich syndrome, so the T cells may come from the graft donor. The V gene is TRBV30, the J gene TRBJ2-1; 7 nucleotides match TRBD2. The CDR3 bases are TGTGCCTGGAGTGTACGACTAGCCTATGAGCAGTTCTTC. Its protein product is CAWSVRLAYEQFF.